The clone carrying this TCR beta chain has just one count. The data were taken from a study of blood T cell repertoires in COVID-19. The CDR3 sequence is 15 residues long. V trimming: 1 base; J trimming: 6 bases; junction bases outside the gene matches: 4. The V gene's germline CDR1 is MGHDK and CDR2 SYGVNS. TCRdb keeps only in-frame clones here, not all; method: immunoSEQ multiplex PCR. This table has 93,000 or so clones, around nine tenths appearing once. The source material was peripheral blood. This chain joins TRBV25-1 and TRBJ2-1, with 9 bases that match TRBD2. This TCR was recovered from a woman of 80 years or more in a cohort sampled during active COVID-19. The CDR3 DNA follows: TGTGCCAGCAGTGAATTTAGCGGGAGAGGCAATGAGCAGTTCTTC. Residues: CASSEFSGRGNEQFF.